Listed below are T cell receptor beta chains from one sample, sequenced in a study of OX40 agonist ivuxolimab in advanced cancers. Sequencing used immunoSEQ multiplex PCR; TCRdb keeps in-frame clones, though not all of them. The sample has over 95,000 clones; over 75% are singletons. The sample was CD4+ or CD8+ T cells sorted from blood, taken in a trial of the OX40 agonist ivuxolimab. All receptors come from an adult with an advanced solid tumor such as melanoma, head and neck, liver or kidney cancer. The CDR3 runs from the conserved cysteine through the conserved F or W. Fields, in order: CDR3 protein, CDR3 DNA, D gene, J gene, V gene, clone size. A D gene is named only where the DNA matches it firmly. Rows may omit the clone size; those that give it use once, few, many or a size class.

CDR3: CASSIGALNEQFF
DNA: TGTGCCAGTAGTATCGGGGCCTTGAATGAGCAGTTCTTC
D: -
J: TRBJ2-1
V: TRBV19
size: -

CDR3: CASSLAREAGTQYF
DNA: TGTGCCAGCAGCTTAGCCCGGGAAGCGGGTACGCAGTATTTT
D: -
J: TRBJ2-3
V: TRBV7-2
size: -

CDR3: CASSLGPRREKLFF
DNA: TGTGCCAGCAGCTTAGGTCCAAGGAGGGAAAAACTGTTTTTT
D: -
J: TRBJ1-4
V: TRBV11-2
size: -

CDR3: CATRERTDSGNTIYF
DNA: TGTGCCACCAGAGAAAGGACAGACTCTGGAAACACCATATATTTT
D: -
J: TRBJ1-3
V: TRBV15
size: -

CDR3: CASSEEGRGEQYF
DNA: TGTGCCAGCAGCGAGGAGGGGAGGGGGGAGCAGTACTTC
D: -
J: TRBJ2-7
V: TRBV6-1
size: once

CDR3: CASSQTGTGVRTDTQYF
DNA: TGCGCCAGCAGTCAAACCGGGACAGGGGTTCGGACAGATACGCAGTATTTT
D: TRBD1
J: TRBJ2-3
V: TRBV23-1
size: -

CDR3: CASTRGTEAFF
DNA: TGTGCCAGTACTAGGGGTACTGAAGCTTTCTTT
D: -
J: TRBJ1-1
V: TRBV27
size: -

CDR3: CASSLAGFSYEQYF
DNA: TGTGCCAGCAGTCTAGCGGGATTTTCCTACGAGCAGTACTTC
D: TRBD2
J: TRBJ2-7
V: TRBV2
size: -

CDR3: CASRVGRNNQPQHF
DNA: TGTGCCAGTAGGGTCGGACGGAACAATCAGCCCCAGCATTTT
D: -
J: TRBJ1-5
V: TRBV19
size: -

CDR3: CASSLQTSSTDTQYF
DNA: TGTGCCAGCAGCTTACAAACCTCTAGCACAGATACGCAGTATTTT
D: -
J: TRBJ2-3
V: TRBV7-9
size: -

CDR3: CASSLFPVGGRATGELFF
DNA: TGTGCCAGCAGTTTATTCCCAGTTGGGGGGAGGGCCACCGGGGAGCTGTTTTTT
D: TRBD2
J: TRBJ2-2
V: TRBV27
size: -

CDR3: CAIREAGGPGETQYF
DNA: TGTGCCATCAGAGAAGCAGGGGGCCCGGGAGAGACCCAGTACTTC
D: TRBD1
J: TRBJ2-5
V: TRBV10-3
size: -

CDR3: CASSLGTSGRDTQYF
DNA: TGTGCCAGCAGTTTAGGGACTAGCGGGAGAGATACGCAGTATTTT
D: TRBD2
J: TRBJ2-3
V: TRBV28
size: -

CDR3: CASSLQGAKETQYF
DNA: TGTGCCAGCAGCCTACAGGGGGCCAAAGAGACCCAGTACTTC
D: TRBD1
J: TRBJ2-5
V: TRBV5-4
size: -

CDR3: CASSLELAQSYEQYF
DNA: TGTGCCAGCAGCTTAGAACTAGCTCAATCCTACGAGCAGTACTTC
D: -
J: TRBJ2-7
V: TRBV11-2
size: -

CDR3: CSSLAGGSQETQYF
DNA: TGCAGCTCTCTAGCGGGAGGGTCCCAAGAGACCCAGTACTTC
D: TRBD2
J: TRBJ2-5
V: TRBV29-1
size: few

CDR3: CASSNPGTGGGEQYF
DNA: TGTGCCAGTAGTAACCCCGGGACAGGGGGCGGCGAGCAGTACTTC
D: TRBD1
J: TRBJ2-7
V: TRBV19
size: -

CDR3: CASSELRDDEKLFF
DNA: TGTGCCAGCAGTGAATTGAGGGACGACGAAAAACTGTTTTTT
D: -
J: TRBJ1-4
V: TRBV25-1
size: -

CDR3: CASSFESRAQYF
DNA: TGTGCCAGCAGCTTTGAATCCCGGGCGCAGTATTTT
D: -
J: TRBJ2-3
V: TRBV5-4
size: -

CDR3: CASRRGGNNNEAFF
DNA: TGTGCCAGCCGACGGGGAGGGAATAATAATGAAGCTTTCTTT
D: -
J: TRBJ1-1
V: TRBV6-5
size: -

CDR3: CASSGAAGAEETQYF
DNA: TGTGCCAGCAGTGGGGCAGCGGGAGCTGAAGAGACCCAGTACTTC
D: TRBD2
J: TRBJ2-5
V: TRBV28
size: -

CDR3: CASSLRGVSGNTIYF
DNA: TGTGCCAGCAGTTTACGGGGCGTCTCTGGAAACACCATATATTTT
D: -
J: TRBJ1-3
V: TRBV27
size: -

CDR3: CASSRQWANQPQHF
DNA: TGTGCCAGCAGTAGACAGTGGGCCAATCAGCCCCAGCATTTT
D: -
J: TRBJ1-5
V: TRBV27
size: -

CDR3: CASSWGETRYF
DNA: TGTGCCAGCAGCTGGGGAGAGACCCGGTACTTC
D: -
J: TRBJ2-5
V: TRBV7-2
size: -

CDR3: CASSFRTGRNEKLFF
DNA: TGTGCCAGCAGCTTTCGGACAGGACGAAATGAAAAACTGTTTTTT
D: TRBD1
J: TRBJ1-4
V: TRBV7-9
size: -

CDR3: CASSGTSGRARGEQFF
DNA: TGTGCCAGCAGCGGAACTAGCGGGAGGGCAAGAGGAGAGCAGTTCTTC
D: TRBD2
J: TRBJ2-1
V: TRBV7-2
size: -

CDR3: CASSESLVIEAFF
DNA: TGTGCCAGCAGTGAATCTCTGGTGATTGAAGCTTTCTTT
D: -
J: TRBJ1-1
V: TRBV6-1
size: -

CDR3: CASSHSRGGPDQETQYF
DNA: TGCGCCAGCAGTCATTCGAGGGGGGGCCCTGACCAAGAGACCCAGTACTTC
D: -
J: TRBJ2-5
V: TRBV23-1
size: -

CDR3: CASSSRTGEAIYEQYF
DNA: TGTGCCAGCAGTTCCCGGACAGGGGAGGCGATCTACGAGCAGTACTTC
D: TRBD1
J: TRBJ2-7
V: TRBV6-5
size: -

CDR3: CASSETGTEYEKLFF
DNA: TGTGCCAGCAGCGAGACCGGGACAGAGTATGAAAAACTGTTTTTT
D: TRBD1
J: TRBJ1-4
V: TRBV5-6
size: -

CDR3: CASSLVNQAASEQYF
DNA: TGCGCCAGCAGCTTGGTTAATCAAGCTGCCAGCGAGCAGTACTTC
D: -
J: TRBJ2-7
V: TRBV5-1
size: -

CDR3: CASSKEGLYLAKNIQYF
DNA: TGTGCCAGCAGCAAAGAGGGTCTTTACTTAGCCAAAAACATTCAGTACTTC
D: -
J: TRBJ2-4
V: TRBV21-1
size: -

CDR3: CASSGQGGGYTF
DNA: TGTGCCAGCAGTGGACAGGGCGGAGGCTACACCTTC
D: TRBD1
J: TRBJ1-2
V: TRBV25-1
size: -

CDR3: CASWGQTQETQYF
DNA: TGTGCCAGCTGGGGGCAGACCCAAGAGACCCAGTACTTC
D: -
J: TRBJ2-5
V: TRBV6-6
size: -

CDR3: CASSYSTGPNEKLFF
DNA: TGTGCCAGCAGTTACTCGACAGGGCCTAATGAAAAACTGTTTTTT
D: TRBD1
J: TRBJ1-4
V: TRBV6-5
size: -

CDR3: CASSPPAGVSYEQYF
DNA: TGTGCCAGCTCACCACCGGCGGGGGTCTCCTACGAGCAGTACTTC
D: TRBD2
J: TRBJ2-7
V: TRBV18
size: few

CDR3: CASSQQGTGATNEKLFF
DNA: TGTGCCAGCAGCCAACAGGGGACAGGCGCAACTAATGAAAAACTGTTTTTT
D: TRBD1
J: TRBJ1-4
V: TRBV7-9
size: -

CDR3: CASSRSTGELYEQYF
DNA: TGTGCCAGCTCACGTAGTACTGGAGAACTCTACGAGCAGTACTTC
D: -
J: TRBJ2-7
V: TRBV18
size: -

CDR3: CASSILMATEAFF
DNA: TGTGCCAGTAGTATACTTATGGCCACTGAAGCTTTCTTT
D: -
J: TRBJ1-1
V: TRBV19
size: -

CDR3: CASSSDRGRNQPQHF
DNA: TGTGCCAGCAGCTCAGACAGGGGGAGAAATCAGCCCCAGCATTTT
D: TRBD1
J: TRBJ1-5
V: TRBV5-6
size: -

CDR3: CASSPLETSGSSYEQYF
DNA: TGTGCCAGCTCACCACTCGAGACTAGCGGGAGCTCCTACGAGCAGTACTTC
D: TRBD2
J: TRBJ2-7
V: TRBV18
size: once

CDR3: CASSQERERETQYF
DNA: TGTGCCAGCAGCCAAGAACGGGAGCGGGAGACCCAGTACTTC
D: -
J: TRBJ2-5
V: TRBV4-2
size: once

CDR3: CASSQGTNWYEQYF
DNA: TGCGCCAGCAGCCAAGGGACTAACTGGTACGAGCAGTACTTC
D: -
J: TRBJ2-7
V: TRBV4-1
size: -

CDR3: CAIRTDEALSTEAFF
DNA: TGTGCCATCAGGACCGACGAGGCCTTGAGCACTGAAGCTTTCTTT
D: -
J: TRBJ1-1
V: TRBV10-3
size: -

CDR3: CASSLRLAGRNEQFF
DNA: TGTGCCAGCAGCCTCCGACTAGCGGGAAGGAATGAGCAGTTCTTC
D: TRBD2
J: TRBJ2-1
V: TRBV9
size: -

CDR3: CATSTHLGAGRSYEQYF
DNA: TGTGCCACCAGCACCCACTTGGGGGCAGGGCGCTCCTACGAGCAGTACTTC
D: -
J: TRBJ2-7
V: TRBV15
size: -

CDR3: CASSPDQLNTEAFF
DNA: TGTGCCAGCAGCCCGGATCAGTTGAACACTGAAGCTTTCTTT
D: -
J: TRBJ1-1
V: TRBV5-4
size: -

CDR3: CASSLGGEMYEQFF
DNA: TGTGCCAGCAGCTTAGGTGGGGAGATGTATGAGCAGTTCTTC
D: -
J: TRBJ2-1
V: TRBV7-2
size: -

CDR3: CATDMRGNQPQHF
DNA: TGTGCCACGGACATGCGGGGCAATCAGCCCCAGCATTTT
D: -
J: TRBJ1-5
V: TRBV19
size: few

CDR3: CASSTGQGRTEAFF
DNA: TGCGCCAGCAGCACTGGACAGGGAAGGACTGAAGCTTTCTTT
D: TRBD1
J: TRBJ1-1
V: TRBV5-1
size: -

CDR3: CASSQGQPLRDTQYF
DNA: TGTGCCAGCAGCCAGGGACAGCCCCTGAGAGATACGCAGTATTTT
D: TRBD1
J: TRBJ2-3
V: TRBV7-9
size: -

CDR3: CASLSGTGGLSEQFF
DNA: TGTGCCAGCTTGTCCGGGACAGGGGGCCTTAGTGAGCAGTTCTTC
D: TRBD1
J: TRBJ2-1
V: TRBV6-1
size: -

CDR3: CASSLGQTTYNEQFF
DNA: TGTGCCAGCAGCTTAGGGCAGACGACCTACAATGAGCAGTTCTTC
D: -
J: TRBJ2-1
V: TRBV7-9
size: -

CDR3: CASSLGTANNSPLHF
DNA: TGTGCCAGCAGTTTAGGGACAGCCAATAATTCACCCCTCCACTTT
D: TRBD1
J: TRBJ1-6
V: TRBV27
size: -

CDR3: CASSPSYAREAFF
DNA: TGTGCCAGCAGCCCCTCATACGCTCGTGAAGCTTTCTTT
D: -
J: TRBJ1-1
V: TRBV27
size: -